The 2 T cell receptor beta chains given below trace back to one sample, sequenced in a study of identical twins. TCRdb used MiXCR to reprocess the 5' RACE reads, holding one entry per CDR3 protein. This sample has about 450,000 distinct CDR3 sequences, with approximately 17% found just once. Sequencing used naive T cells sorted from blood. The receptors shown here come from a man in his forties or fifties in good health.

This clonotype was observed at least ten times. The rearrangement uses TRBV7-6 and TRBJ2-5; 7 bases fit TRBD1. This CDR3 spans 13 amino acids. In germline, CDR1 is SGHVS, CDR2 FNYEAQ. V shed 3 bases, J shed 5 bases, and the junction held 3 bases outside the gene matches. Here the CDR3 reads CASSLTGWETQYF. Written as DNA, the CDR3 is TGTGCCAGCAGCTTGACAGGGTGGGAGACCCAGTACTTC. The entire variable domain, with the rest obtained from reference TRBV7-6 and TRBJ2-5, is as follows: GAGVSQSPRYKVTKRGQDVALRCDPISGHVSLYWYRQALGQGPEFLTYFNYEAQQDKSGLPNDRFSAERPEGSISTLTIQRTEQRDSAMYRCASSLTGWETQYFGPGTRLLVL.

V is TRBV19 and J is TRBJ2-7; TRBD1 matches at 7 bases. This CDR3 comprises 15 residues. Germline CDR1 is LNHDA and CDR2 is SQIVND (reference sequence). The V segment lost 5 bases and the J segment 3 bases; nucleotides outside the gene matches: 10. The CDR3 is CASSPTGQPNYEQYF. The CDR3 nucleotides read TGTGCCAGTAGTCCCACGGGACAGCCAAACTACGAGCAGTACTTC.